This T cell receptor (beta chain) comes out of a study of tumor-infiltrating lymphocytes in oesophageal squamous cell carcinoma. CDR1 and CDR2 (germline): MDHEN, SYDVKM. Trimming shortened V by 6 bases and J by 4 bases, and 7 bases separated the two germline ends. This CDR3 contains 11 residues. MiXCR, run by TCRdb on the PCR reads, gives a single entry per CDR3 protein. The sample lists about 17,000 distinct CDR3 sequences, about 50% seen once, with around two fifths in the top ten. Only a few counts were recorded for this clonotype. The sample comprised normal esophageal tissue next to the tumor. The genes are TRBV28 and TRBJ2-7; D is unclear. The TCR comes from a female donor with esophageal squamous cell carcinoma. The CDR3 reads CASSERYEQYF. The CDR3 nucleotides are TGTGCCAGCAGCGAACGGTACGAGCAGTACTTC.